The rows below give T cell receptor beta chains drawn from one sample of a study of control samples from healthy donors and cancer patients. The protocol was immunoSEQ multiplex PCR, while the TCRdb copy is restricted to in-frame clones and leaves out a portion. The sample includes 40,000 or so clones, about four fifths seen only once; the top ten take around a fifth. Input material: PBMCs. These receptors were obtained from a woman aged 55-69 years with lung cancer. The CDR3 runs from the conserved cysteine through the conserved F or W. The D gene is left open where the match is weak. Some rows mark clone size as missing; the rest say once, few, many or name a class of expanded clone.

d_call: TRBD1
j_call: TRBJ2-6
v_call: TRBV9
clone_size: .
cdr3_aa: CASRAGTGGTGANVLTF
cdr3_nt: TGTGCCAGCAGAGCCGGGACAGGGGGCACTGGGGCCAACGTCCTGACTTTC

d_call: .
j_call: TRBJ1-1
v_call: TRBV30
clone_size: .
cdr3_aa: CAWKPAGSPEAFF
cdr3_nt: TGTGCCTGGAAGCCCGCGGGGAGCCCTGAAGCTTTCTTT

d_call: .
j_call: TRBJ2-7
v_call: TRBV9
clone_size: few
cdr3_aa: CASSVMADSSYEQYF
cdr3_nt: TGTGCCAGCAGCGTAATGGCGGATTCCTCCTACGAGCAGTACTTC

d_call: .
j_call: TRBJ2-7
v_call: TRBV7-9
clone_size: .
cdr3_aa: CASSIPLHYEQYF
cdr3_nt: TGTGCCAGCAGCATTCCCCTACATTACGAGCAGTACTTC

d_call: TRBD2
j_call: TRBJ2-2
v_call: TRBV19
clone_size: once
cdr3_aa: CASSSGGTLNTGELFF
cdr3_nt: TGTGCCAGTAGTAGCGGGGGGACTCTAAACACCGGGGAGCTGTTTTTT

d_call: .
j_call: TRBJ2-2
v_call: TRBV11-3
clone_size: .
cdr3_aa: CASSSYRSGELFF
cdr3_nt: TGTGCCAGCAGCTCTTATCGATCAGGGGAGCTGTTTTTT

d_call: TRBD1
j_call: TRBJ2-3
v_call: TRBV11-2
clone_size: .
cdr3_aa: CASRLDRGFTDTQYF
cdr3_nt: TGTGCCAGCAGATTAGACAGGGGGTTCACAGATACGCAGTATTTT

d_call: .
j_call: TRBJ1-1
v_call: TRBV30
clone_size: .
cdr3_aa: CAWSVGPRSTEAFF
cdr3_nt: TGTGCCTGGAGTGTTGGGCCACGAAGCACTGAAGCTTTCTTT

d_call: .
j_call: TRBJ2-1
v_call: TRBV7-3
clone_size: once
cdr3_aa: CASSLSLSNEQFF
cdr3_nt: TGTGCCAGCAGCTTAAGCCTCTCCAATGAGCAGTTCTTC

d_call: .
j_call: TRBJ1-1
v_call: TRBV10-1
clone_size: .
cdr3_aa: CASSGSPDSEAFF
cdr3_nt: TGCGCCAGCAGTGGTTCCCCGGACAGTGAAGCTTTCTTT

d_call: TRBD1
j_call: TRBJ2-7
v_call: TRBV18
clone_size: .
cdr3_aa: CASSAPGQLREQYF
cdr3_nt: TGTGCCAGCTCAGCGCCGGGACAGTTACGTGAGCAGTACTTC

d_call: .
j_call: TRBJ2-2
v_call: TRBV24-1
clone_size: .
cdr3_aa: CATSDGMNTGELFF
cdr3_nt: TGTGCCACCAGTGACGGGATGAACACCGGGGAGCTGTTTTTT

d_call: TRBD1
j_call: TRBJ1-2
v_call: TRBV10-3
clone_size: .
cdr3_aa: CAISDQTGKDGYTF
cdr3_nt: TGTGCCATCAGTGACCAGACAGGGAAGGATGGCTACACCTTC

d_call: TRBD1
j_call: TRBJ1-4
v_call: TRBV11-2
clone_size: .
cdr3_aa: CASSLRTGATGANEKLFF
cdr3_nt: TGTGCCAGCAGCCTCCGGACAGGGGCAACCGGGGCTAATGAAAAACTGTTTTTT

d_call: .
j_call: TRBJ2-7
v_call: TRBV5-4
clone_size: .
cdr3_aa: CASSLDGGPLSYEQYF
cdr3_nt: TGTGCCAGCAGCTTGGACGGGGGGCCTCTCTCCTACGAGCAGTACTTC

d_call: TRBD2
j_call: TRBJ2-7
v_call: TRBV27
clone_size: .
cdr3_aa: CASSLWAGEAYEQYF
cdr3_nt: TGTGCCAGCAGTTTATGGGCGGGAGAAGCCTACGAGCAGTACTTC

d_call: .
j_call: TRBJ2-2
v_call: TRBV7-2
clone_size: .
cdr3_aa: CASSLSSRGANTGELFF
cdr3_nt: TGTGCCAGCAGCTTATCCAGCAGGGGAGCGAACACCGGGGAGCTGTTTTTT

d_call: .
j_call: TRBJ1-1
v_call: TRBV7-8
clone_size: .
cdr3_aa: CASSFGQTNTEAFF
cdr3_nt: TGTGCCAGCAGCTTCGGACAGACGAACACTGAAGCTTTCTTT

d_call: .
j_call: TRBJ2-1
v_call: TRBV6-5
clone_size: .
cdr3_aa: CASSRDGVYNEQFF
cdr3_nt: TGTGCCAGCAGTCGGGACGGAGTATACAATGAGCAGTTCTTC

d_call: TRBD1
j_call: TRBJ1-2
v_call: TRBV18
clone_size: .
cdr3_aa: CASSPGDDREDGYTF
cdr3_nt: TGTGCCAGCTCACCAGGGGATGACAGGGAGGATGGCTACACCTTC

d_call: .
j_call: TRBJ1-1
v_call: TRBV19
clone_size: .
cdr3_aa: CASNSPGGSNTEAFF
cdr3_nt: TGTGCCAGTAACTCCCCCGGGGGAAGTAACACTGAAGCTTTCTTT

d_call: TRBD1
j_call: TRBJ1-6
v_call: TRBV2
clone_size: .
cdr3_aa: CASRLGQGGSPLHF
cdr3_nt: TGTGCCAGCAGGTTGGGACAGGGGGGATCACCCCTCCACTTT

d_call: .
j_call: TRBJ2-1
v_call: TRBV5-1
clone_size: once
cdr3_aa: CASSFQGPNEQFF
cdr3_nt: TGCGCCAGCAGCTTTCAGGGCCCCAATGAGCAGTTCTTC

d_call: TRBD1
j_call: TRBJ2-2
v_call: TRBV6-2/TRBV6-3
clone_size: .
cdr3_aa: CASSHRDRATGELFF
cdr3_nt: TGTGCCAGCAGTCACCGGGACAGGGCCACCGGGGAGCTGTTTTTT

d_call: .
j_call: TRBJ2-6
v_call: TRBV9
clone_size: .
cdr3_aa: CASSVAAGANVLTF
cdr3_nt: TGTGCCAGCAGCGTAGCGGCCGGGGCCAACGTCCTGACTTTC

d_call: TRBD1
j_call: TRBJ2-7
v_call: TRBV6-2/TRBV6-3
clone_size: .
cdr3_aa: CASSPSTGTGTREQYF
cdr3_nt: TGTGCCAGCAGTCCAAGTACCGGGACAGGGACCCGCGAGCAGTACTTC

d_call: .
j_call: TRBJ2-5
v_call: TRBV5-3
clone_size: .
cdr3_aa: CARSFRWEQETQYF
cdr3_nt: TGTGCCAGAAGCTTTAGGTGGGAACAAGAGACCCAGTACTTC

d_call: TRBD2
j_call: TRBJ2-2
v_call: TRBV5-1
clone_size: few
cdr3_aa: CASSSRGSGRAGSTGELFF
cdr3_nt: TGCGCCAGCAGCTCCCGGGGTAGCGGGAGGGCCGGGAGTACCGGGGAGCTGTTTTTT

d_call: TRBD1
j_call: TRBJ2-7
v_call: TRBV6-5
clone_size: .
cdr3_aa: CASSLSGTGVDEQYF
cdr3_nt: TGTGCCAGCAGTTTGTCCGGGACAGGGGTCGACGAGCAGTACTTC

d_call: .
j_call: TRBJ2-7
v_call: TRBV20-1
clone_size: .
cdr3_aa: CSASLDSYEQYF
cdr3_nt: TGCAGTGCTAGTCTGGACTCCTACGAGCAGTACTTC

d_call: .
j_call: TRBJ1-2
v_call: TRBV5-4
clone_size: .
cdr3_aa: CATRPAVEYGYTF
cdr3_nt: TGTGCCACCCGGCCAGCAGTTGAGTATGGCTACACCTTC

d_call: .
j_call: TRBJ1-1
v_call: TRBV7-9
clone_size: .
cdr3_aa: CASSRPNTEAFF
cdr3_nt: TGTGCCAGCAGCCGACCGAACACTGAAGCTTTCTTT

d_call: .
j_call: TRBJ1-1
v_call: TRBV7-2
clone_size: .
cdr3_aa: CASSSQGRTEAFF
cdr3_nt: TGTGCCAGCAGCTCACAGGGAAGAACTGAAGCTTTCTTT

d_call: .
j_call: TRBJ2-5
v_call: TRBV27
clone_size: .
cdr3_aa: CASSLDQETQYF
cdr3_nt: TGTGCCAGCAGTTTAGATCAAGAGACCCAGTACTTC

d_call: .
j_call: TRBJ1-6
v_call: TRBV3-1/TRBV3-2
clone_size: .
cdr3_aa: CASSFARGTVNSPLHF
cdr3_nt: TGTGCCAGCAGCTTCGCTCGGGGAACTGTGAATTCACCCCTCCACTTT